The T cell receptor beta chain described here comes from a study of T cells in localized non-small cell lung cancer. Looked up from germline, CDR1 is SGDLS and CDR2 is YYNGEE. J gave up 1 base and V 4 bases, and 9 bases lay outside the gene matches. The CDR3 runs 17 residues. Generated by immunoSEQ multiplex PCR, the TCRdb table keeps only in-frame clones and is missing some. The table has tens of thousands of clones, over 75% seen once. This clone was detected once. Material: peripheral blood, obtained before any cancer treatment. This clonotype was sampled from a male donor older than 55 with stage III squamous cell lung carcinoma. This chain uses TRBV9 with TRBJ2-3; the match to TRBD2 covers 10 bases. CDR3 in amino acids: CASSPKSGTSGTDTQYF. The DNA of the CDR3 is TGTGCCAGCAGCCCGAAATCCGGGACTAGCGGCACAGATACGCAGTATTTT.